This TCR beta chain emerged from a study of regulatory T cells in long-lasting Graves disease. This clonotype has just a few counts. Its antigen is still unknown. Building of the TCR beta libraries involved iRepertoire HTBI primers and Arm-PCR of CDR3 regions. TCRdb itself ran the multiplex PCR reads through MiXCR, one entry per CDR3 protein. The repertoire has hundreds of thousands of distinct CDR3 sequences, approximately 29% of them found once; the top ten carry roughly 46%. Time point here: persistent/refractory GD, antithyroid drugs over 5 years with positive TRAb. RNA from PBMCs was the source of the TCR library. As collected, the peripheral blood samples measured about 8.1 milliliters each and went into EDTA tubes. Trimming left V 2 bases short and J 7 bases short, with 9 bases between. CDR1 SEHNR and CDR2 FQNEAQ come from the germline V gene (reference sequence). CDR3 length equals 12 residues.

The study's findings and limits: New patients shared fewer public clonotypes (over 900) than persistent patients did (roughly 2,600). Newly diagnosed disease favored TRBV20-1 and TRBJ2-1 over persistent disease.

The sequencing used peripheral blood mononuclear cells (PBMCs), collected when the disease was refractory, from a patient treated with antithyroid drugs. The sequence was obtained from a female donor with Graves disease. The chain couples TRBV7-9 to TRBJ2-7; D is uncertain. CDR3 loop: CASSLFSREQYF. The CDR3 DNA reads TGTGCCAGCAGCTTATTCTCACGGGAGCAGTACTTC.